The following is a T cell receptor beta chain sequence with its context. No antigen is known for it. Base qualities are missing; no much larger clone stands one base away. To demonstrate the VDJtools post-analysis software, TCR beta repertoires were profiled from the peripheral blood of about 13 young patients with multiple sclerosis. The patients with multiple sclerosis were children and adolescents between about 6 and 17 years of age. The sample belongs to a study of post-analysis software for immune sequencing data (dated by TCRdb to between 2014 and 2017). A note on the overall study: Relapsing-remitting, secondary progressive and progressive-relapsing multiple sclerosis were recorded as disease courses, and subtype annotation was lacking for some patients. The patient repertoires were compared against around eleven previously published healthy control repertoires obtained from donors aged 6 to 25 years. A subset of samples was prepared in parallel using single-end sample barcoding, then pooled and co-amplified after Illumina adapter ligation.

Overall results and qualifications from the work: Direct clustering with F measure showed strong co-clustering of samples prepared in the same batch, prompting a batch-effect correction. Four to six TRBV segments, including TRBV5-6, TRBV5-1 and TRBV20-1, were significantly more frequent in patients than controls. The control group was slightly older than the multiple sclerosis patient group. Multiple sclerosis patients had significantly lower normalized Chao1 diversity than controls, a result that suggests substantial peripheral T-cell clonal expansion.

V has 5 bases trimmed and J has 3 bases trimmed; junction bases matching no gene number 4. Measured from the cysteine to the phenylalanine, the CDR3 is 16 residues long. CDR3 DNA only is kept here, 48 bases in frame from base 1. The germline V gene (reference sequence) sets CDR1 to LNHNV and CDR2 to YYDKDF. The library was produced with PCR. This sample was sequenced with an Illumina HiSeq 2500. Unique molecular identifiers were incorporated into TCR beta cDNA libraries to reduce PCR and sequencing biases. Per 1 to 10 million input T cells, roughly 500,000 cDNA molecules were obtained, such that each molecule approximated one T cell. The patient libraries were prepared and sequenced using the same protocol as the earlier healthy control dataset. Samples belonging to the same batch were prepared together, multiplexed and sequenced on a shared HiSeq lane. In the paper's pipeline: Raw barcoded reads were processed with MIGEC, and single-read molecular identifier groups were discarded before consensus assembly and CDR3 extraction. Clonotype tables were post-analysed with VDJtools, normalizing diversity by down-sampling all datasets to the smallest sample size. Repertoire overlap clustering matched CDR3 amino acid but not nucleotide sequences to correct batch-related cross-sample contamination. Through fastp at Q25 and MiXCR, TCRdb rebuilt clones from the public reads, retaining in-frame beta chains. One record per CDR3 amino acid sequence lists the most common genes and DNA. The authors' filters were not applied to this entry. This sample lists a few hundred thousand distinct CDR3 sequences; around 40% were detected once. Together, the top ten hold 9.5% to 13% of the sample.

This TCR derives from a girl between 10 and 17 years old with multiple sclerosis. Source material: blood. Recombination joined TRBV15 with TRBJ2-2; the junction holds 12 bases that match TRBD2. The sequence in DNA is TGTGCCACCAGCGTTCTAGCGGGAGGGCACACCGGGGAGCTGTTTTTT. The resulting protein is CATSVLAGGHTGELFF.